The next 21 T cell receptor beta chains were all read from a single sample in a study of OX40 agonist ivuxolimab in advanced cancers. Libraries were made using the immunoSEQ multiplex PCR assay. In its TCRdb copy, this immuneACCESS table keeps in-frame sequences only and misses some clones. Where compared with another copy, unresolved V genes explain less than half of these, and the others have no known cause. The sample table shows 60,000 to 85,000 clones, and roughly nine tenths are seen once. The ten top clones hold 3% to 4% of the sample. Sequencing was performed on CD4+ or CD8+ T cells sorted from blood, taken in a trial of the OX40 agonist ivuxolimab. These receptors originate from an adult with an advanced solid tumor such as melanoma, head and neck, liver or kidney cancer.

This clone was counted a single time. This chain links TRBV27 with TRBJ2-2; 8 nucleotides match TRBD2. V shed 2 bases and J 5 bases; nucleotides not matched to a gene: 10. This CDR3 is built from 17 residues. Germline V gene sequence: CDR1 MNHEY, CDR2 SMNVEV (reference sequence). DNA of the CDR3: TGTGCCAGCAGTTTAAGAGCAGGGACTAGGGCAACCGGGGAGCTGTTTTTT. Translation gives CASSLRAGTRATGELFF.

V gene TRBV5-1 combines with J gene TRBJ2-3; the D gene is possibly TRBD2 (5 bases). V gave up 0 bases and J gave up 2 bases, with 10 bases separating them. CDR1 and CDR2 from the germline V gene are SGHRS and YFSETQ. This CDR3 comprises 15 residues. The CDR3 region is CASSLDPAATDTQYF. The CDR3 region has the DNA TGCGCCAGCAGCTTGGACCCAGCGGCCACAGATACGCAGTATTTT.

The chain employs TRBV28 and TRBJ1-5; D not resolved. Per the germline V gene, CDR1 is MDHEN and CDR2 is SYDVKM. Trimming cost V 3 bases and J 5 bases, with 14 bases left between them. The CDR3 spans 15 residues. Here the CDR3 DNA reads TGTGCCAGCAGTTTGGGCTTCCGAGGGTATCAGCCCCAGCATTTT. Protein: CASSLGFRGYQPQHF.

V is TRBV27 and J is TRBJ2-5, with 7 bases matching TRBD1. V was pared by 5 bases and J by 2 bases, with 2 bases of the junction left unmatched. The germline CDR1 and CDR2 sequences are MNHEY and SMNVEV (reference sequence). The CDR3 contains 13 residues. CDR3 nucleotides: TGTGCCAGCAGTCGGGACAGACAAGAGACCCAGTACTTC. It is translated as CASSRDRQETQYF.

V gene TRBV5-1 combines with J gene TRBJ2-7, with 8 bases that match TRBD1. V lost 2 bases and J lost 5; bases outside the gene matches: 6. CDR3 length: 14 amino acids. Germline V gene data show CDR1 as SGHRS and CDR2 as YFSETQ. CDR3 bases: TGCGCCAGCAGCTTTTCAGGGGGCTTCAACGAGCAGTACTTC. Its translation: CASSFSGGFNEQYF. Complete variable domain (other parts from reference TRBV5-1 and TRBJ2-7): KAGVTQTPRYLIKTRGQQVTLSCSPISGHRSVSWYQQTPGQGLQFLFEYFSETQRNKGNFPGRFSGRQFSNSRSEMNVSTLELGDSALYLCASSFSGGFNEQYFGPGTRLTVT.

The genes are TRBV11-2 and TRBJ2-1; no definite D call. V lost 2 bases and J 8 bases, leaving 19 bases between the germline ends. The CDR3 extends over 16 amino acids. From germline, CDR1 is SGHAT and CDR2 FQNNGV. The CDR3 reads CASSLISSPDRHEQFF. CDR3 in DNA: TGTGCCAGCAGCTTAATTTCCAGCCCCGACCGTCATGAGCAGTTCTTC.

V and J are TRBV6-1 and TRBJ1-2; possible D gene TRBD1, 6 bases. Trimming pared 7 bases from V and 2 bases from J, leaving 11 bases between. The CDR3 runs 13 residues. Germline V gene sequence: CDR1 MNHNS, CDR2 SASEGT. The CDR3 bases are TGTGCCAGCATCACAGGGACGAACTATGGCTACACCTTC. Translation gives CASITGTNYGYTF.

The CDR3 reads CASSRTGSWQETQYF. The CDR3 DNA is TGCGCCAGCAGCCGAACGGGGAGTTGGCAAGAGACCCAGTACTTC. The rearrangement joins TRBV4-1 to TRBJ2-5; D possibly corresponds to TRBD2 (5 bases). CDR3 length: 15 residues. With 4 bases removed from V and 2 bases from J, the gap between germline ends came to 14 bases. Germline V lookup: CDR1 MGHRA, CDR2 YSYEKL.

The CDR3 region has the DNA TGTGCCAGCAGTTTAGGGGGACAAGTCTACGAGCAGTACTTC. Translated: CASSLGGQVYEQYF. This chain links TRBV28 with TRBJ2-7, with D possibly TRBD1 on 6 matching bases. The CDR3 consists of 14 residues. The germline gives CDR1 MDHEN, CDR2 SYDVKM. V lost 2 bases and J lost 3, with 11 bases in between. The full variable domain, with the rest looked up from reference TRBV28 and TRBJ2-7, is DVKVTQSSRYLVKRTGEKVFLECVQDMDHENMFWYRQDPGLGLRLIYFSYDVKMKEKGDIPEGYSVSREKKERFSLILESASTNQTSMYLCASSLGGQVYEQYFGPGTRLTVT.

As DNA, the CDR3 is TGTGCCAGCTCACCAAGCGTCGCAGATACGCAGTATTTT. It codes for CASSPSVADTQYF. The rearrangement uses TRBV18 and TRBJ2-3; D is uncertain. The CDR3 spans 13 residues. Trimming removed 2 bases at V and 4 bases at J, with 7 bases between. Germline V gene lookup returns CDR1 KGHSH and CDR2 LQKENI.

This clone was observed once. The V and J genes are TRBV5-1 and TRBJ2-1; TRBD2 matches 12 bases. CDR3 length: 15 amino acids. Germline V gene lookup returns CDR1 SGHRS and CDR2 YFSETQ. V gave up 3 bases and J gave up 7 bases; unmatched junction bases: 5. The CDR3 bases are TGCGCCAGCAGCTCAGGACTAGCGGGAATTAATGAGCAGTTCTTC. This encodes CASSSGLAGINEQFF.

The chain carries TRBV5-1 and TRBJ1-2; perhaps TRBD1 as D (6 bases). The CDR3 is 12 residues long. In germline, CDR1 is SGHRS, CDR2 YFSETQ. V dropped 0 bases and J dropped 6 bases, with 6 bases sitting between them. For the CDR3, the DNA is TGCGCCAGCAGCTTGGCAGGGGATGGCTACACCTTC. It translates to CASSLAGDGYTF.

The chain employs TRBV5-6 and TRBJ2-7; tentatively, D is TRBD1 (6 bases). The germline V gene encodes CDR1 SGHDT and CDR2 YYEEEE. CDR3 length: 16 amino acids. Trimming shortened V by 0 bases and J by 3 bases, and 16 bases separated the two germline ends. In DNA form, the CDR3 reads TGTGCCAGCAGCTTGGACCCGGCAGGGGATATCTACGAGCAGTACTTC. It yields the protein CASSLDPAGDIYEQYF.

The chain employs TRBV7-2 and TRBJ2-3, with 7 bases identical to TRBD1. The CDR3 spans 13 residues. The germline V gene has CDR1 SGHTA and CDR2 FQGNSA. J was trimmed by 4 bases and V by 6 bases; bases with no gene match: 4. CDR3 nucleotide sequence: TGTGCCAGCAGTTCACAGGGGTCAGATACGCAGTATTTT. It translates to CASSSQGSDTQYF.

The chain joins TRBV19 to TRBJ2-1, with TRBD1 matching 10 bases. Germline CDR1 and CDR2: LNHDA and SQIVND (reference sequence). With 5 bases clipped from V and 4 bases from J, the junction kept 5 bases outside the gene matches. CDR3 length equals 15 residues. CDR3 region: CASSYRQGAYNEQFF. CDR3 nucleotides: TGTGCCAGTAGTTACCGACAGGGGGCTTACAATGAGCAGTTCTTC.

The chain couples TRBV2 to TRBJ2-7; 11 bases fit TRBD1. Looked up from germline, CDR1 is SNHLY and CDR2 is FYNNEI. V dropped 6 bases and J dropped 5; count of bases not matched to a gene: 9. CDR3 length: 15 amino acids. CDR3 sequence: CASSPWGQGVNEQYF. The CDR3 bases are TGTGCCAGCAGCCCATGGGGACAGGGGGTCAACGAGCAGTACTTC.

V usage is TRBV5-6 and J usage is TRBJ1-3; TRBD1 is a possible D gene (6 bases). CDR3 size: 15 residues. The germline CDR1 and CDR2 sequences are SGHDT and YYEEEE. V dropped 2 bases and J dropped 3 bases, with 12 bases sitting between them. CDR3 DNA sequence: TGTGCCAGCAGCTTACGGGGGGCAGGTGGAAACACCATATATTTT. Translation gives CASSLRGAGGNTIYF. Together with reference TRBV5-6 and TRBJ1-3, the CDR3 gives the full variable domain: DAGVTQSPTHLIKTRGQQVTLRCSPKSGHDTVSWYQQALGQGPQFIFQYYEEEERQRGNFPDRFSGHQFPNYSSELNVNALLLGDSALYLCASSLRGAGGNTIYFGEGSWLTVV.

In the case of this clone: One end of the junction does not line up with germline, which may come from a read error. The same CDR3 arises from other DNA sequences in this sample as well. This sequence joins TRBV7-2 and TRBJ2-1; no firm D call. In germline, CDR1 is SGHTA, CDR2 FQGNSA. The CDR3 is 13 residues long. In DNA form, the CDR3 reads TGTGCTAGCAGCCGAAGGCAGGAAAATGAGCAGTTCTTC. This encodes CASSRRQENEQFF.

The gene calls are TRBV28 and TRBJ1-2; 8 bases are shared with TRBD1. With V trimmed by 4 bases and J by 6 bases, 7 bases remained unmatched. CDR1 is MDHEN, CDR2 SYDVKM, per germline. This CDR3 region has 14 residues. The CDR3 bases are TGTGCCAGCAGTTACGGACAGGGTCGAAATGGCTACACCTTC. Residues: CASSYGQGRNGYTF.

J is TRBJ2-5 and V is TRBV2, with D possibly being TRBD1 (5 bases). CDR1 is SNHLY and CDR2 is FYNNEI in the germline V gene. The ends were cut back, 4 bases at V and 4 bases at J, with 10 bases in the middle. The CDR3 length is 13 residues. The CDR3 DNA reads TGTGCCAGCAGTGGGTCAGGGTTAGAGACCCAGTACTTC. Its translation: CASSGSGLETQYF. The full variable domain, with the rest looked up from reference TRBV2 and TRBJ2-5, is EPEVTQTPSHQVTQMGQEVILRCVPISNHLYFYWYRQILGQKVEFLVSFYNNEISEKSEIFDDQFSVERPDGSNFTLKIRSTKLEDSAMYFCASSGSGLETQYFGPGTRLLVL.

In its sample, this clone was seen a few times. The CDR3: CASSTSGRSYEQYF. The DNA for the CDR3 is TGTGCCAGCTCAACTAGCGGGAGATCCTACGAGCAGTACTTC. This chain uses TRBV18 with TRBJ2-7, with TRBD2 matching over 11 bases. The CDR3 is 14 residues long. CDR1 is KGHSH and CDR2 is LQKENI in the germline V gene. Trimming at V came to 5 bases and at J to 1 base, leaving 1 base not matched to a gene.